The entry that follows covers one TCR beta chain sequence. The data were produced by immunoSEQ multiplex PCR, yet TCRdb's version contains in-frame clones alone and is incomplete. The profile covers 31,000 or so clones, with 80% to 90% appearing a single time and 10% to 13% taken by the ten largest. These data originate in a study of T cells in localized non-small cell lung cancer. The receptor's source is a woman aged 40-70 years with stage I lung adenocarcinoma. Here the sequenced sample was peripheral blood, taken before any cancer treatment.

This CDR3 is CASSLSGAYYGYTF. In DNA, the CDR3 is TGTGCCAGCAGTTTATCGGGGGCCTACTATGGCTACACCTTC. This chain joins TRBV27 and TRBJ1-2, with D perhaps matching TRBD1 (6 bases). CDR1 is MNHEY and CDR2 is SMNVEV in the germline V gene (reference sequence). The CDR3 spans 14 residues. Trimming took off 0 bases at V and 3 bases at J, with 8 bases between the two ends.